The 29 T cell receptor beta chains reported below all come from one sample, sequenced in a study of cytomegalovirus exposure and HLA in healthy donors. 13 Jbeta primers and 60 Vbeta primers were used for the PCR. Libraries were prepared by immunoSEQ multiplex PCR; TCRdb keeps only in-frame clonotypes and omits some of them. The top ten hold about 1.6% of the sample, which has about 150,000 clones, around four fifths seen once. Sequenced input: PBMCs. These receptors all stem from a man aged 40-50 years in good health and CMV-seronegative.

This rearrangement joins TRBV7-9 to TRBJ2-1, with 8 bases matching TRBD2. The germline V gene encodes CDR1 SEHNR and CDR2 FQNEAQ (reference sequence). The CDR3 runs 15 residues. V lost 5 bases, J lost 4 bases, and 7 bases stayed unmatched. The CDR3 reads CASSKSGSSYNEQFF. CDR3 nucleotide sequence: TGTGCCAGCAGCAAGAGCGGGAGCTCTTACAATGAGCAGTTCTTC. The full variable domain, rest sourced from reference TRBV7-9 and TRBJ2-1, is DTGVSQNPRHKITKRGQNVTFRCDPISEHNRLYWYRQTLGQGPEFLTYFQNEAQLEKSRLLSDRFSAERPKGSFSTLEIQRTEQGDSAMYLCASSKSGSSYNEQFFGPGTRLTVL.

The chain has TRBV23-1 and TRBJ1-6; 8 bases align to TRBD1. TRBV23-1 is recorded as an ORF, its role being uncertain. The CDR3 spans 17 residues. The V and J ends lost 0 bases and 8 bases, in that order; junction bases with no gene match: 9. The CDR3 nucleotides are TGCGCCAGCAGTCAATCCTCCCCGACAGGGGCCCATTCACCCCTCCACTTT. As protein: CASSQSSPTGAHSPLHF.

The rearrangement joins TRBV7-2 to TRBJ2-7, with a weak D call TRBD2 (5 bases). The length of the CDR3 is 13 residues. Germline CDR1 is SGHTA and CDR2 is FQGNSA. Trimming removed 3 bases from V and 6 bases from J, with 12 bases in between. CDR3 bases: TGTGCCAGCAGCTTCGGGATGAAGGGCGAGCAGTACTTC. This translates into CASSFGMKGEQYF. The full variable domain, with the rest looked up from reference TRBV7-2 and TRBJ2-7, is GAGVSQSPSNKVTEKGKDVELRCDPISGHTALYWYRQSLGQGLEFLIYFQGNSAPDKSGLPSDRFSAERTGGSVSTLTIQRTQQEDSAVYLCASSFGMKGEQYFGPGTRLTVT.

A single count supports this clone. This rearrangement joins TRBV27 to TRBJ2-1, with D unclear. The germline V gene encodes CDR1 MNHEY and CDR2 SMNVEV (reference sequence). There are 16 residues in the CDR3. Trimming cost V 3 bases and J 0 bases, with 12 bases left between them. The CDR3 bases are TGTGCCAGCAGTTTTCGACTCCCGAGCTCCTACAATGAGCAGTTCTTC. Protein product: CASSFRLPSSYNEQFF.

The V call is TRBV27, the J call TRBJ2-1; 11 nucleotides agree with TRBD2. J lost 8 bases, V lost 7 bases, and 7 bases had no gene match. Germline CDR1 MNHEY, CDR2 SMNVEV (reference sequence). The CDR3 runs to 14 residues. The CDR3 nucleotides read TGTGCCAGCACCACTAGCGGGGGTGGGGATGAGCAGTTCTTC. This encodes CASTTSGGGDEQFF.

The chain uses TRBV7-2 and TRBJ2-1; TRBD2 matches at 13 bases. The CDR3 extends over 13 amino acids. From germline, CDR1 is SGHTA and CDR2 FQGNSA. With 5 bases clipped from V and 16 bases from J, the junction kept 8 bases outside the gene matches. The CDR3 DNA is TGTGCCAGCAGCCGAGGACTAGCGGGAGACAACTTCTTC. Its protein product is CASSRGLAGDNFF.

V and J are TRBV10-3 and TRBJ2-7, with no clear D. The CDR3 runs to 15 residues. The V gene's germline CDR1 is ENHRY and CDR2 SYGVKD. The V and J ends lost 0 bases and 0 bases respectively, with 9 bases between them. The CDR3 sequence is CAISESLQPSYEQYF. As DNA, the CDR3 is TGTGCCATCAGTGAGTCGTTACAGCCCTCCTACGAGCAGTACTTC.

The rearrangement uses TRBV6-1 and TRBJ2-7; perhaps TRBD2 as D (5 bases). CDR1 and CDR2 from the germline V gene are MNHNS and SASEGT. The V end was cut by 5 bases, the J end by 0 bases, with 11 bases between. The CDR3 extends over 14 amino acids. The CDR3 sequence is CASSFGISSYEQYF. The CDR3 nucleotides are TGTGCCAGCAGTTTCGGGATTAGCTCCTACGAGCAGTACTTC.

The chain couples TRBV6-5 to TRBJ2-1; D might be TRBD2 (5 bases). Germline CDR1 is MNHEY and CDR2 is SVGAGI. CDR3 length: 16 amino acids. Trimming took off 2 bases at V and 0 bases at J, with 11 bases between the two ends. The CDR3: CASSYQVAHSYNEQFF. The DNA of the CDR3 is TGTGCCAGCAGTTACCAAGTAGCGCACTCCTACAATGAGCAGTTCTTC.

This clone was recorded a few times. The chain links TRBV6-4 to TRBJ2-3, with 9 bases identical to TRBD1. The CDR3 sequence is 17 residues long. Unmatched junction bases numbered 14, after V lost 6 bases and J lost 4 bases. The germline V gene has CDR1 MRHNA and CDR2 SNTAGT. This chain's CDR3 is CASSPSGGQGGADTQYF. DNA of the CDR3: TGTGCCAGCAGCCCCTCCGGGGGACAGGGAGGAGCAGATACGCAGTATTTT.

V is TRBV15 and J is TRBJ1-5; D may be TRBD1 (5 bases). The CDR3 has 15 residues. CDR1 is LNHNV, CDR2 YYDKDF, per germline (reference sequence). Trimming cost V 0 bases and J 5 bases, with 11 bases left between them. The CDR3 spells CATSRELGRDQPQHF. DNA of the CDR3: TGTGCCACCAGCAGAGAGTTAGGCAGGGATCAGCCCCAGCATTTT.

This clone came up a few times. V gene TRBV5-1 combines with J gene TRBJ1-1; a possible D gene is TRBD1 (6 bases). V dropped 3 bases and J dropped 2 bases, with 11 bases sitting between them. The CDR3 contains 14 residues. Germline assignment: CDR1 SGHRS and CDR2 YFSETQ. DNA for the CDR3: TGCGCCAGCAGCTCCCGGGACACTAACACTGAAGCTTTCTTT. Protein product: CASSSRDTNTEAFF.

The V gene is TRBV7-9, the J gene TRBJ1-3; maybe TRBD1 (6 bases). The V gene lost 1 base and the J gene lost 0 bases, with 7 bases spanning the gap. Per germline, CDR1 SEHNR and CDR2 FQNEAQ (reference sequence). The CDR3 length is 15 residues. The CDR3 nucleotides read TGTGCCAGCAGCTTAGGGACAGCCTCTGGAAACACCATATATTTT. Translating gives CASSLGTASGNTIYF.

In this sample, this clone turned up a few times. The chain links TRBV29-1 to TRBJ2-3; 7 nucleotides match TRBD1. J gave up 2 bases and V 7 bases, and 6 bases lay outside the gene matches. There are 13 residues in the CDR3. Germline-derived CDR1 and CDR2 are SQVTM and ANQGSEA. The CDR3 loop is CSEWDSYTDTQYF. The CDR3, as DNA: TGCAGCGAGTGGGACAGCTACACAGATACGCAGTATTTT.

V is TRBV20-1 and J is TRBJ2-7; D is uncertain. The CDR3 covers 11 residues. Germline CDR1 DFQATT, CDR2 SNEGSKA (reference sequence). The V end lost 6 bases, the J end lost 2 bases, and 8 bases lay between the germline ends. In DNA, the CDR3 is TGCAGTGCCGAACTCGCCTACGAGCAGTACTTC. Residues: CSAELAYEQYF.

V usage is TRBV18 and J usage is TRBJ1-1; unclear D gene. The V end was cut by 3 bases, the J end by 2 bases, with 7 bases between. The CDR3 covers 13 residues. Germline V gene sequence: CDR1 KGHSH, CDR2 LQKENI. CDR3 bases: TGTGCCAGCTCACCGGCCTTTAACACTGAAGCTTTCTTT. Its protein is CASSPAFNTEAFF.

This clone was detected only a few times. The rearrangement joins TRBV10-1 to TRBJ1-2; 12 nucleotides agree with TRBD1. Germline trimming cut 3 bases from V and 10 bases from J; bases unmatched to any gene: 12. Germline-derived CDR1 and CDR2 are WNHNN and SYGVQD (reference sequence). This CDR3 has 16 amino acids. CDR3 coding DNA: TGCGCCAGCAGTGAATTTTGTATCGGGACAGGGGGCGACTACACCTTC. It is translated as CASSEFCIGTGGDYTF.

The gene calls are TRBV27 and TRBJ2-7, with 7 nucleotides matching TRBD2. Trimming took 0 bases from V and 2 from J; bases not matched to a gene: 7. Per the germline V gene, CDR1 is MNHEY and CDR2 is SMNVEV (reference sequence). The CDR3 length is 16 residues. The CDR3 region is CASSLSSASGTYEQYF. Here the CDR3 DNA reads TGTGCCAGCAGTTTATCGAGTGCTAGCGGCACCTACGAGCAGTACTTC.

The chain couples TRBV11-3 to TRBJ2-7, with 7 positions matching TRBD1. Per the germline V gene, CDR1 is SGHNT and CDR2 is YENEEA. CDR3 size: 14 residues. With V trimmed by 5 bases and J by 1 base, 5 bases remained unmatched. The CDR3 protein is CASSLTGRSYEQYF. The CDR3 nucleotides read TGTGCCAGCAGCCTGACAGGGAGATCCTACGAGCAGTACTTC. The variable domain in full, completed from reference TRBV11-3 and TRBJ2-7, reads EAGVVQSPRYKIIEKKQPVAFWCNPISGHNTLYWYLQNLGQGPELLIRYENEEAVDDSQLPKDRFSAERLKGVDSTLKIQPAELGDSAVYLCASSLTGRSYEQYFGPGTRLTVT.

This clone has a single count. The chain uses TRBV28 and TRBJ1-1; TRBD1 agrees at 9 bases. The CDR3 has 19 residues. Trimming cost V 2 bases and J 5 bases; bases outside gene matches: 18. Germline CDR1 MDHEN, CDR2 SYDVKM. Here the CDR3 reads CASSLRFNRGRVRETEAFF. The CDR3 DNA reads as TGTGCCAGCAGTTTACGGTTTAACAGGGGGCGAGTAAGAGAAACTGAAGCTTTCTTT.

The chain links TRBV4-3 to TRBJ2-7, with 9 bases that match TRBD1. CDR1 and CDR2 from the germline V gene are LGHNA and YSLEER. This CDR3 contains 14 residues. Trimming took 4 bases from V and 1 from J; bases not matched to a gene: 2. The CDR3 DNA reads TGCGCCAGCAGCCCTGACAGGGGGTCCTACGAGCAGTACTTC. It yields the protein CASSPDRGSYEQYF.

CDR3 in amino acids: CASSQEVRVAQPQHF. The CDR3 DNA is TGCGCCAGCAGCCAAGAAGTCCGAGTAGCTCAGCCCCAGCATTTT. This rearrangement joins TRBV4-1 to TRBJ1-5; D unclear. This CDR3 is 15 amino acids long. Germline CDR1 reads MGHRA; CDR2 reads YSYEKL. Trimming shortened V by 0 bases and J by 6 bases, and 12 bases separated the two germline ends.

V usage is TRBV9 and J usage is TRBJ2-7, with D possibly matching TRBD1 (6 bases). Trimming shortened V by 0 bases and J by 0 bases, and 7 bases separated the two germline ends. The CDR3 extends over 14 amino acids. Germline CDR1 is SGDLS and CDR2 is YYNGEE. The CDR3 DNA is TGTGCCAGCAGCGTAGGGGGGCACTCCTACGAGCAGTACTTC. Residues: CASSVGGHSYEQYF. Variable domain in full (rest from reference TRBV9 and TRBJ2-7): DSGVTQTPKHLITATGQRVTLRCSPRSGDLSVYWYQQSLDQGLQFLIQYYNGEERAKGNILERFSAQQFPDLHSELNLSSLELGDSALYFCASSVGGHSYEQYFGPGTRLTVT.

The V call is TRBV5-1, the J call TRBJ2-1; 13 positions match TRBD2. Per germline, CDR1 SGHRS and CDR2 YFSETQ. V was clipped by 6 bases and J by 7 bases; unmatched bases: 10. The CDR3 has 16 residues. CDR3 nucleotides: TGCGCCAGCAAGCACCCAGGGACTAGCGGGAAGAATGAGCAGTTCTTC. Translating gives CASKHPGTSGKNEQFF.

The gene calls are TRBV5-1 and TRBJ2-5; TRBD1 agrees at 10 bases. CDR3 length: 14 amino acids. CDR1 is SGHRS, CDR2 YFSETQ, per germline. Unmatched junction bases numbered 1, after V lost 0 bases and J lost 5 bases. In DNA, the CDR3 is TGCGCCAGCAGCTTGGGGGGACAGGGGGAGACCCAGTACTTC. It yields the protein CASSLGGQGETQYF.

CDR3 bases: TGTGCCAGCAGCCTCCCAGGGTCTGGAAACACCATATATTTT. Residues: CASSLPGSGNTIYF. V gene TRBV11-2 combines with J gene TRBJ1-3; TRBD1 is a possible D gene (5 bases). This CDR3 has 14 amino acids. The V end was cut by 5 bases, the J end by 1 base, with 9 bases between. Per germline, CDR1 SGHAT and CDR2 FQNNGV.

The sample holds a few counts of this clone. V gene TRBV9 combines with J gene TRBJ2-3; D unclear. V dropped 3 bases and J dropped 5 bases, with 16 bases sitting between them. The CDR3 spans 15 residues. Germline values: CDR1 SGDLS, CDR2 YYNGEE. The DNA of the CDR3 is TGTGCCAGCAGCGGACTTCTTTCCGCCCAAGATACGCAGTATTTT. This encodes CASSGLLSAQDTQYF.

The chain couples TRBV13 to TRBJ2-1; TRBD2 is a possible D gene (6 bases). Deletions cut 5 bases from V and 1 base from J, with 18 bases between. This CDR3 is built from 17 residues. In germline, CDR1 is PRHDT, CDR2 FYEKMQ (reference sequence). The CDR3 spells CASSPPRAGPSYNEQFF. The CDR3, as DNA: TGTGCCAGCAGCCCTCCTCGAGCGGGTCCTTCCTACAATGAGCAGTTCTTC. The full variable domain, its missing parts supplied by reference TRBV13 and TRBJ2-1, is AAGVIQSPRHLIKEKRETATLKCYPIPRHDTVYWYQQGPGQDPQFLISFYEKMQSDKGSIPDRFSAQQFSDYHSELNMSSLELGDSALYFCASSPPRAGPSYNEQFFGPGTRLTVL.

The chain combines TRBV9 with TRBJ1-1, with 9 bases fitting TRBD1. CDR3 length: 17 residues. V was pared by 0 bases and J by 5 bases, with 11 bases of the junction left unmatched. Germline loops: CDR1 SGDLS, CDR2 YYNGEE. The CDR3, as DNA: TGTGCCAGCAGCGTAGGGGAATGGGACAGGGCAGGAACTGAAGCTTTCTTT. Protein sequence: CASSVGEWDRAGTEAFF.